The entry that follows covers one T cell receptor beta chain sequence. This specimen comes from a study of CD8 T cells in Susac syndrome. V gave up 6 bases and J gave up 6 bases, with 19 bases separating them. The germline gives CDR1 SGHRS, CDR2 YFSETQ. The CDR3 covers 14 residues. The authors carried out high-throughput sequencing of TCR beta. They applied it to CD8+ and CD4+ T cells obtained from blood. The multiple sclerosis controls consisted of treatment-naive patients with relapsing-remitting disease, either stable or active. While CD8+ and CD4+ T cells were isolated negatively, TEMRA cells were enriched by FACS. cDNA came from approximately 0.5 to 1 ug RNA primed by random hexamers. With immunoSEQ multiplex PCR, TCR beta CDR3 was amplified across 54 Vbeta and 13 Jbeta. Each CDR3 protein gets one entry after TCRdb re-called the immunoSEQ multiplex PCR reads with MiXCR. Of some 170,000 distinct CDR3 sequences listed, approximately 94% are singletons.

The rearrangement joins TRBV5-1 to TRBJ2-7, with D perhaps matching TRBD1 (6 bases). Material for sequencing was CD4+ T cells from PBMCs. The sequence was obtained from a human donor with multiple sclerosis. The CDR3 loop is CASKGRLGAPEQYF. CDR3 DNA sequence: TGCGCCAGCAAAGGCCGGCTGGGGGCCCCCGAGCAGTACTTC.